These 17 T cell receptor beta chains share one sample of origin, sequenced in a study of human versus mouse CDR3 diversity and MHC coevolution. The data were produced by immunoSEQ multiplex PCR, yet TCRdb's version contains in-frame clones alone and is incomplete. The data show over 60,000 clones, under 95% seen once. Sequenced input: naive CD4+ T cells from blood. Subset described: CD45RO-negative CD62L-positive naive CD4 T cells. The receptors originated from a person aged 30-70 years in good health.

The rearrangement uses TRBV6-1 and TRBJ2-7; TRBD1 is a possible D gene (6 bases). CDR1 and CDR2 from the germline V gene are MNHNS and SASEGT. The CDR3 extends over 14 amino acids. The V end lost 1 base, the J end lost 6 bases, and 13 bases lay between the germline ends. The CDR3 reads CASSEVNREREQYF. As DNA, the CDR3 is TGTGCCAGCAGTGAAGTCAACAGGGAGCGCGAGCAGTACTTC.

The V call is TRBV19, the J call TRBJ1-5, with D possibly matching TRBD1 (5 bases). The length of the CDR3 is 15 residues. Germline-derived CDR1 and CDR2 are LNHDA and SQIVND (reference sequence). V lost 3 bases, J lost 4 bases, and 13 bases lay in between. CDR3: CASSIGGLLNQPQHF. CDR3 nucleotide sequence: TGTGCCAGTAGTATTGGGGGGTTACTGAATCAGCCCCAGCATTTT.

DNA for the CDR3: TGTGCCAGCAGCTTAGAGAGGACAGCGTACTATGGCTACACCTTC. It is translated as CASSLERTAYYGYTF. The chain uses TRBV7-8 and TRBJ1-2; D perhaps matches TRBD1 (6 bases). Looked up from germline, CDR1 is SGHVS and CDR2 is FQNEAQ. The ends were cut back, 1 base at V and 3 bases at J, with 12 bases in the middle. The CDR3 totals 15 residues.

This chain links TRBV5-4 with TRBJ1-2, with D hard to call. V was clipped by 0 bases and J by 2 bases, with 14 bases between them. Germline V gene lookup returns CDR1 SGHNT and CDR2 YYREEE (reference sequence). This CDR3 has 16 residues. The CDR3 loop is CASSLEGFGVNYGYTF. CDR3 DNA: TGTGCCAGCAGCTTGGAGGGATTCGGGGTCAACTATGGCTACACCTTC.

The chain links TRBV27 to TRBJ1-4, with D tentatively TRBD1 (6 bases). Germline V lookup: CDR1 MNHEY, CDR2 SMNVEV (reference sequence). V dropped 0 bases and J dropped 8 bases, with 16 bases sitting between them. The CDR3 is made up of 16 amino acids. The CDR3 nucleotides are TGTGCCAGCAGTTTATCTATGGGGGCGCCGGGGGAAAAACTGTTTTTT. Amino acids: CASSLSMGAPGEKLFF. The variable domain in full, with the rest retrieved from reference TRBV27 and TRBJ1-4, is EAQVTQNPRYLITVTGKKLTVTCSQNMNHEYMSWYRQDPGLGLRQIYYSMNVEVTDKGDVPEGYKVSRKEKRNFPLILESPSPNQTSLYFCASSLSMGAPGEKLFFGSGTQLSVL.

This clone was recorded once. The chain combines TRBV28 with TRBJ1-2, with 7 nucleotides matching TRBD1. V was pared by 6 bases and J by 5 bases, with 6 bases of the junction left unmatched. This CDR3 spans 13 amino acids. CDR1 MDHEN and CDR2 SYDVKM come from the germline V gene. The CDR3 coding sequence is TGTGCCAGCAGCCCACCGGGACAGTATGGCTACACCTTC. It specifies CASSPPGQYGYTF.

The gene calls are TRBV15 and TRBJ2-2, with 12 bases identical to TRBD2. In germline, CDR1 is LNHNV, CDR2 YYDKDF (reference sequence). This CDR3 contains 17 residues. After removal of 2 bases from V and 7 bases from J, the junction contained 8 bases not matched to a gene. The CDR3 region has the DNA TGTGCCACCAGCAGAAGGACTAGCGGGATCCTGAACGGGGAGCTGTTTTTT. It translates to CATSRRTSGILNGELFF.

This clone was seen just once. This chain uses TRBV27 with TRBJ2-3; perhaps TRBD2 as D (5 bases). V was pared by 11 bases and J by 1 base, with 28 bases between. The CDR3 has 18 amino acids. Germline V CDR1 and CDR2: MNHEY, SMNVEV (reference sequence). The CDR3 nucleotides read TGTGCCGATTTAGTCGGGGAACCCTCTCGTCCTGGCACAGATACGCAGTATTTT. Residues: CADLVGEPSRPGTDTQYF.

This clone has a handful of counts. The CDR3 nucleotides read TGTGCCAGCAGTGAAATTTGGGCCGGTGAAAAACTGTTTTTT. Amino acid sequence: CASSEIWAGEKLFF. V gene TRBV6-1 combines with J gene TRBJ1-4, with D uncertain. The V end lost 2 bases, the J end lost 7 bases, and 11 bases lay between the germline ends. Germline-derived CDR1 and CDR2 are MNHNS and SASEGT. There are 14 residues in the CDR3.

This chain links TRBV28 with TRBJ2-3; D possibly corresponds to TRBD1 (6 bases). The CDR3 extends over 14 amino acids. CDR1 MDHEN and CDR2 SYDVKM come from the germline V gene. V lost 4 bases, J lost 1 base, and 9 bases lay in between. The CDR3 loop is CASSSAGGTDTQYF. In DNA, the CDR3 is TGTGCCAGCAGTTCGGCAGGGGGCACAGATACGCAGTATTTT.

The CDR3 coding sequence is TGTGCCAGCAGACCCCAGGGGAACACTGAAGCTTTCTTT. It codes for CASRPQGNTEAFF. The chain recombines TRBV2 with TRBJ1-1; weak D call: TRBD1 (5 bases). This CDR3 is built from 13 residues. V gave up 6 bases and J gave up 1 base, with 9 bases separating them. Germline loops: CDR1 SNHLY, CDR2 FYNNEI.

The chain has TRBV14 and TRBJ2-7; possible D gene TRBD1, 5 bases. This CDR3 has 15 amino acids. V was pared by 1 base and J by 4 bases, with 14 bases between. CDR1 SGHDN and CDR2 FVKESK come from the germline V gene. CDR3: CASSQARAIAYEQYF. CDR3 nucleotides: TGTGCCAGCAGCCAAGCCAGGGCAATCGCGTACGAGCAGTACTTC.

The V call is TRBV30, the J call TRBJ1-2, with a weak D call TRBD1 (5 bases). V gave up 4 bases and J gave up 2 bases, with 11 bases separating them. This CDR3 has 13 amino acids. Germline V CDR1 and CDR2: GTSNPN, SVGIG (reference sequence). CDR3 residues: CAWNGGDNYGYTF. For the CDR3, the DNA is TGTGCCTGGAATGGAGGGGACAACTATGGCTACACCTTC.

The gene calls are TRBV5-1 and TRBJ1-3, with 8 bases aligning to TRBD1. The CDR3 is 14 amino acids. CDR1 SGHRS and CDR2 YFSETQ come from the germline V gene. J gave up 2 bases and V 4 bases, and 2 bases lay outside the gene matches. This chain's CDR3 is CASSADRAGNTIYF. CDR3 nucleotides: TGCGCCAGCAGCGCGGACAGGGCTGGAAACACCATATATTTT.

The chain carries TRBV4-1 and TRBJ2-7; 11 positions match TRBD2. The V gene's germline CDR1 is MGHRA and CDR2 YSYEKL. J gave up 3 bases and V 3 bases, and 19 bases lay outside the gene matches. The CDR3 has 20 amino acids. This CDR3 is CASSHPSREASGGRSYEQYF. In DNA, the CDR3 is TGCGCCAGCAGCCACCCATCCCGGGAGGCTAGCGGGGGGAGGAGCTACGAGCAGTACTTC.

The rearrangement uses TRBV12-1 and TRBJ2-3; TRBD2, as called in the table, went unchecked against the DNA. TRBV12-1 is recorded as a pseudogene. There are 20 residues in the CDR3. The CDR3 sequence is CASSSPRTSRPIIQIDTQYF. The CDR3 DNA follows: TGTGCCAGCAGCTCCCCCCGGACTAGCCGACCCATTATACAGATAGATACGCAGTATTTT.

This chain links TRBV30 with TRBJ1-5; 10 nucleotides line up with TRBD1. Trimming took 4 bases from V and 2 from J; bases not matched to a gene: 5. The length of the CDR3 is 15 residues. Per the germline V gene, CDR1 is GTSNPN and CDR2 is SVGIG (reference sequence). DNA of the CDR3: TGTGCCTGGAAGCCCGGGACAGGGGGCAATCAGCCCCAGCATTTT. Its translation is CAWKPGTGGNQPQHF.